These 4 T cell receptor beta chains were sequenced from one sample in a study of blood T cell repertoires in COVID-19. The table came from immunoSEQ multiplex PCR; TCRdb's copy has only in-frame clones and leaves some out. The sample consists of 250,000 to 350,000 clones, around nine tenths of them appearing once. Sequencing was done on a sample of peripheral blood. Source of these receptors: a woman under 40 with COVID-19, enrolled during active disease.

This sequence joins TRBV30 and TRBJ1-2, with D perhaps TRBD1 (5 bases). The CDR3 is 13 residues long. Trimming cost V 3 bases and J 4 bases, with 12 bases left between them. CDR1 and CDR2 (germline): GTSNPN, SVGIG (reference sequence). The CDR3 region has the DNA TGTGCCTGGAGATCCAGGGATACCTATGGCTACACCTTC. Protein sequence: CAWRSRDTYGYTF.

The chain employs TRBV5-4 and TRBJ2-7; 10 bases fit TRBD2. The germline CDR1 and CDR2 sequences are SGHNT and YYREEE (reference sequence). The junction had 4 bases not matched to a gene; V was cut back by 1 base and J by 0 bases. The CDR3 extends over 16 amino acids. This chain's CDR3 is CASSLSRTSGSYEQYF. CDR3 nucleotide sequence: TGTGCCAGCAGCTTGAGTAGGACTAGCGGCTCCTACGAGCAGTACTTC. Looking up the rest from reference TRBV5-4 and TRBJ2-7 gives the full variable domain: ETGVTQSPTHLIKTRGQQVTLRCSSQSGHNTVSWYQQALGQGPQFIFQYYREEENGRGNFPPRFSGLQFPNYSSELNVNALELDDSALYLCASSLSRTSGSYEQYFGPGTRLTVT.

The chain combines TRBV21-1 with TRBJ2-3; the table's D call, TRBD2, was not checked against the DNA. TRBV21-1 is an annotated pseudogene. The CDR3 is 15 amino acids. This chain's CDR3 is CASSKGERVADTQYF. CDR3 DNA: TGTGCCAGCAGCAAAGGGGAGCGGGTCGCAGATACGCAGTATTTT.

The chain combines TRBV27 with TRBJ2-2; 7 nucleotides align to TRBD2. The CDR3 length is 14 residues. In germline, CDR1 is MNHEY, CDR2 SMNVEV (reference sequence). J was trimmed by 8 bases and V by 6 bases; bases with no gene match: 9. The CDR3 here is CASRRPGGSGELFF. CDR3 sequence (DNA): TGTGCCAGCAGACGCCCCGGCGGGAGTGGGGAGCTGTTTTTT.